This T cell receptor (beta chain) was observed in a study of immune heterogeneity within non-small cell lung tumors. By share, this clonotype counts as medium-sized. Bulk tumor genomic DNA, 450 to 600 ng per sample, was the template. Doctors removed several biopsies from each primary tumor during surgery, keeping them far apart. Curative operations were performed on patients who had untreated, newly diagnosed non-small cell lung cancer. With 32 V and 13 J primers, multiplex PCR amplified the TCR beta CDR3. A single record per CDR3 protein comes from TCRdb applying MiXCR to the multiplex PCR reads. The sample consists of roughly 4,500 distinct CDR3 sequences, under 25% of them appearing once. In germline, CDR1 is MDHEN, CDR2 SYDVKM. Trimming removed 3 bases from V and 3 bases from J; junction bases left unmatched: 6. CDR3 length: 15 residues.

The sequence came from a man between 65 and 80 years old with non-small cell lung cancer. This sequence joins TRBV28 and TRBJ1-2; TRBD1 matches at 8 bases. The specimen sequenced was lung tumor tissue. The CDR3 loop reads CASSFFLTGDYGYTF. The CDR3 DNA reads TGTGCCAGCAGTTTCTTCCTGACAGGGGACTATGGCTACACCTTC.